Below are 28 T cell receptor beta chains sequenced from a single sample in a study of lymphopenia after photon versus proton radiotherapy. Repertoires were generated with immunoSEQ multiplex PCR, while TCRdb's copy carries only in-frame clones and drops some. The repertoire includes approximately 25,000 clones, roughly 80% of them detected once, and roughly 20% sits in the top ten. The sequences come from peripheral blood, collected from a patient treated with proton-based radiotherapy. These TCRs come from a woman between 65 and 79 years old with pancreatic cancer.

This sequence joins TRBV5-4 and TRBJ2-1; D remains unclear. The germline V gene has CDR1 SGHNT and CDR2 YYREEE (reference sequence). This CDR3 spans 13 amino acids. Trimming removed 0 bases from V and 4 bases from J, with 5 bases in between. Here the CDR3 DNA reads TGTGCCAGCAGCTTGGCTACTTACAATGAGCAGTTCTTC. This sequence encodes CASSLATYNEQFF.

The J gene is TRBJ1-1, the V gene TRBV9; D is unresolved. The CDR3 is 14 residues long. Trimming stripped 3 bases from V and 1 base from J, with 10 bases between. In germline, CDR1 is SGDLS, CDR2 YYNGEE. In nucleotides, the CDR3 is TGTGCCAGCAGCGGTAAATACTCGAACACTGAAGCTTTCTTT. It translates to CASSGKYSNTEAFF.

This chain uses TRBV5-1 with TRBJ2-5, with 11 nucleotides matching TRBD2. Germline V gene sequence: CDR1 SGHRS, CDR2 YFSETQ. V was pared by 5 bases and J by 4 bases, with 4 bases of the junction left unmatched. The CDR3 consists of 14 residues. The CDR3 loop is CASSLAGGPETQYF. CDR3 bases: TGCGCCAGCAGTTTAGCGGGAGGGCCAGAGACCCAGTACTTC.

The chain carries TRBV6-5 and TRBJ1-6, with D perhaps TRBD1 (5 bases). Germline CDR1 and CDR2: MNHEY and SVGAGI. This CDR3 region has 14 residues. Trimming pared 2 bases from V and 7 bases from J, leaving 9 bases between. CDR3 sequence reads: CASSYRQGNSPLHF. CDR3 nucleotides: TGTGCCAGCAGTTACCGGCAGGGAAATTCACCCCTCCACTTT.

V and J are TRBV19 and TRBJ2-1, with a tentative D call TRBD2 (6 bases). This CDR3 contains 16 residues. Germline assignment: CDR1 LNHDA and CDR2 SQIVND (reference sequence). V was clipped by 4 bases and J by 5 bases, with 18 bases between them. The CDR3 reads CASSRSIAATNNEQFF. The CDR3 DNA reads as TGTGCCAGTAGTAGAAGCATAGCGGCAACCAACAATGAGCAGTTCTTC.

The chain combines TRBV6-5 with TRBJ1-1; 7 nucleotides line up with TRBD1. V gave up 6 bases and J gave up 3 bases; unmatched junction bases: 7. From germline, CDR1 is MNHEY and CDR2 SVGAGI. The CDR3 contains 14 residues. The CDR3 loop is CASRSSGGDTEAFF. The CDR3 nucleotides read TGTGCCAGCAGATCCTCAGGGGGGGACACTGAAGCTTTCTTT.

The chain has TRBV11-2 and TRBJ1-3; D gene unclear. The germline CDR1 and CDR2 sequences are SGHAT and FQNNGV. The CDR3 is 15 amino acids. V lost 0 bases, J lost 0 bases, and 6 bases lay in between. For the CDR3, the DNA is TGTGCCAGCAGCTTAGATTTATTCTCTGGAAACACCATATATTTT. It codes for CASSLDLFSGNTIYF.

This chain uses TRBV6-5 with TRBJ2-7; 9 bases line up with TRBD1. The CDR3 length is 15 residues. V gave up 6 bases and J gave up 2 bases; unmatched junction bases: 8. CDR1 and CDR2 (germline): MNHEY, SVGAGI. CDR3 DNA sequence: TGTGCCAGCAGAGGGGTGCGGACAGGGGCCTACGAGCAGTACTTC. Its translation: CASRGVRTGAYEQYF.

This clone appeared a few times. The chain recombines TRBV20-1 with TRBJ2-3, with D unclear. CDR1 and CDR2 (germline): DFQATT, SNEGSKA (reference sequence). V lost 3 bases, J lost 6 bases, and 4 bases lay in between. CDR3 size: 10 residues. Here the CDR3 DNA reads TGCAGTGCTAGTCGCGATACGCAGTATTTT. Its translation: CSASRDTQYF.

The CDR3 DNA follows: TGTGCCAGCTCCAACCCGGGGCTGAACACTGAAGCTTTCTTT. Protein product: CASSNPGLNTEAFF. The rearrangement links TRBV18 to TRBJ1-1; possible D gene TRBD1, 5 bases. Germline V gene lookup returns CDR1 KGHSH and CDR2 LQKENI. The CDR3 runs 14 residues. The V gene lost 6 bases and the J gene lost 0 bases, with 11 bases spanning the gap.

CDR3 region: CASPGLGTDTQYF. The CDR3 DNA follows: TGTGCCTCGCCGGGGCTAGGCACAGATACGCAGTATTTT. This rearrangement joins TRBV30 to TRBJ2-3; perhaps D is TRBD1 or TRBD2 (5 bases each). Germline V gives CDR1 GTSNPN, CDR2 SVGIG (reference sequence). There are 13 residues in the CDR3. V lost 7 bases and J 1 base, leaving 12 bases between the germline ends.

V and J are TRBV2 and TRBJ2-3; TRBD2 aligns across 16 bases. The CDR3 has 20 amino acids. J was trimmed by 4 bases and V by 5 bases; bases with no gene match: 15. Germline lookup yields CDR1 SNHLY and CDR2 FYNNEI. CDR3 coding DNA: TGTGCCAGCAGTCCCCGGGGTTCACCGGGACTAGCGGGAGGGGCAGATACGCAGTATTTT. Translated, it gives CASSPRGSPGLAGGADTQYF.

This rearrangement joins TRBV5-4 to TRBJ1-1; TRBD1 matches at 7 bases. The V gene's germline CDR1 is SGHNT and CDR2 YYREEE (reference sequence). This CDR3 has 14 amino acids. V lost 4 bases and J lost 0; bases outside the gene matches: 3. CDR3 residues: CASSIGGLNTEAFF. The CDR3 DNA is TGTGCCAGCAGCATAGGGGGCTTGAACACTGAAGCTTTCTTT.

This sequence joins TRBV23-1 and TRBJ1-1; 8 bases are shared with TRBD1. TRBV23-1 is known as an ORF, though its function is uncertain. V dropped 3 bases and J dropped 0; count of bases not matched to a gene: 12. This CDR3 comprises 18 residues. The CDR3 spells CASSQTGAYTIMNTEAFF. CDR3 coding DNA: TGCGCCAGCAGTCAGACAGGGGCCTACACGATTATGAACACTGAAGCTTTCTTT.

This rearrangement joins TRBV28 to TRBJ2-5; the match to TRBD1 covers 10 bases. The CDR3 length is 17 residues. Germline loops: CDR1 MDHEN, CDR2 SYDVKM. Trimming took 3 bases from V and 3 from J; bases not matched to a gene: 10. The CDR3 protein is CASSFRYGTGDKETQYF. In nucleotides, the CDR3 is TGTGCCAGCAGTTTTCGTTACGGGACAGGGGACAAAGAGACCCAGTACTTC.

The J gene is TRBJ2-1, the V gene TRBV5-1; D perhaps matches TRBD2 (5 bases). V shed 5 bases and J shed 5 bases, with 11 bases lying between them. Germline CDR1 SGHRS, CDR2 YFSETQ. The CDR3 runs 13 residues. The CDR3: CASRRELNNEQFF. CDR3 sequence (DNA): TGCGCCAGCAGGAGGGAGTTGAACAATGAGCAGTTCTTC.

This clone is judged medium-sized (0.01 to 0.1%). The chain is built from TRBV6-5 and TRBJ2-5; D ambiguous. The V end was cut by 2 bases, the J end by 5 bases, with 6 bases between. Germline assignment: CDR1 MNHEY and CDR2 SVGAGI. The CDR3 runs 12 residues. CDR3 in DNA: TGTGCCAGCAGTTACCCAACCGAGACCCAGTACTTC. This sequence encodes CASSYPTETQYF.

In DNA, the CDR3 is TGTGCCAGCAGGGCCAGACAGGGGTATCAGCCCCAGCATTTT. It codes for CASRARQGYQPQHF. The chain combines TRBV6-5 with TRBJ1-5, with 8 positions matching TRBD1. The J segment lost 5 bases and the V segment lost 6 bases, leaving 6 bases of the junction unmatched. Germline V gives CDR1 MNHEY, CDR2 SVGAGI. The CDR3 is 14 amino acids.

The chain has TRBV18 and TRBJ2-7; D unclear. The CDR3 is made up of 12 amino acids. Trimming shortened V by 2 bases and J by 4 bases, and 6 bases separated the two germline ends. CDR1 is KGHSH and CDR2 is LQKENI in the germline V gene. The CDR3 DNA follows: TGTGCCAGCTCACCAGCAGAGTACGAGCAGTACTTC. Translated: CASSPAEYEQYF.

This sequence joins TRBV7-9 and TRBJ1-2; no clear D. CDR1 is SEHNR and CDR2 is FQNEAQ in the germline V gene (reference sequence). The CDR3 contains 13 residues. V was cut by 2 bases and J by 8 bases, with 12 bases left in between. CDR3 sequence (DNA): TGTGCCAGCAGCTTATCTGGCACAGACGGCTACACCTTC. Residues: CASSLSGTDGYTF.

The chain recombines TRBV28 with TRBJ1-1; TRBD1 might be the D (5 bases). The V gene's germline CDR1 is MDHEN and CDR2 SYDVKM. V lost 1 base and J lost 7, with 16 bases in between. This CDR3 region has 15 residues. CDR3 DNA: TGTGCCAGCAGTTTATCTGGCACGGGGGTGGGTGAAGCTTTCTTT. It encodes CASSLSGTGVGEAFF.

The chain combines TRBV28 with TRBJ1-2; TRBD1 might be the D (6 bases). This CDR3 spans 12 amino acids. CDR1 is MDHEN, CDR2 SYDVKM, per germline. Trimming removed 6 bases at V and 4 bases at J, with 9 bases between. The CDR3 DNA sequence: TGTGCCAGCAGACAGGGATCCTATGGCTACACCTTC. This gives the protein CASRQGSYGYTF.

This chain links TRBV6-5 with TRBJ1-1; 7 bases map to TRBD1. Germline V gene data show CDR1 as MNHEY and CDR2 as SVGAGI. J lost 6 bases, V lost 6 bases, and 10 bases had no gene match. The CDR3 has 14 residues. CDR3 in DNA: TGTGCCAGCAGCAGGGGACAGTTGGGCGCTGAAGCTTTCTTT. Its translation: CASSRGQLGAEAFF.

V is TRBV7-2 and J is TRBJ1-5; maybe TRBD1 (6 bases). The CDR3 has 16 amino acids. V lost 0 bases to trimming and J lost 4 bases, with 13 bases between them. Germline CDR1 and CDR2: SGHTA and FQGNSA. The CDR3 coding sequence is TGTGCCAGCAGCTTAGCTGCCGGGGGCCCAAATCAGCCCCAGCATTTT. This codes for CASSLAAGGPNQPQHF. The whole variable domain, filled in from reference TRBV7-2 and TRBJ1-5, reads GAGVSQSPSNKVTEKGKDVELRCDPISGHTALYWYRQSLGQGLEFLIYFQGNSAPDKSGLPSDRFSAERTGGSVSTLTIQRTQQEDSAVYLCASSLAAGGPNQPQHFGDGTRLSIL.

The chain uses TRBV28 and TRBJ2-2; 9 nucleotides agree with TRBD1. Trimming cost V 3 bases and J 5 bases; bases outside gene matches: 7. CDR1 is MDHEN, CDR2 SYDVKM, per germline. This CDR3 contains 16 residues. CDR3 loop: CASSLGQGVQTGELFF. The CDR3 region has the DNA TGTGCCAGCAGTTTGGGACAGGGTGTTCAGACCGGGGAGCTGTTTTTT.

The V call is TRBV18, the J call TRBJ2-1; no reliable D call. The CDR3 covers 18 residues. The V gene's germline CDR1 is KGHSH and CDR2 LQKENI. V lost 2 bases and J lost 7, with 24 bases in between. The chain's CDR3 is CASSPDRASPLRWNEQFF. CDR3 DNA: TGTGCCAGCTCACCAGATCGAGCTAGTCCCCTTCGTTGGAATGAGCAGTTCTTC.

CDR3 DNA: TGCAGCGTTCAAAGGGGCCCTAACACTGAAGCTTTCTTT. It yields the protein CSVQRGPNTEAFF. The rearrangement links TRBV29-1 to TRBJ1-1, with D possibly matching TRBD1 (5 bases). The V end lost 5 bases, the J end lost 2 bases, and 12 bases lay between the germline ends. Germline V gives CDR1 SQVTM, CDR2 ANQGSEA. This CDR3 region has 13 residues.

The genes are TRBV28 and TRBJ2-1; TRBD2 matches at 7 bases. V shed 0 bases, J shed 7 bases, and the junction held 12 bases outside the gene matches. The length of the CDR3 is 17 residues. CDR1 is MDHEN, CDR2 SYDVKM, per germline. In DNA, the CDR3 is TGTGCCAGCAGTTTATGGCGTGCTAGCGGTCGCGGGAATGAGCAGTTCTTC. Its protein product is CASSLWRASGRGNEQFF.